A single sample gave rise to the 6 T cell receptor beta chains below, sequenced in a study of blood T cells in healthy people across ages. The use of a sample-barcoded 5' primer and a J-beta primer mix characterized a second PCR of about 7 to 12 cycles. MiXCR, applied by TCRdb to the 5' RACE reads, yields one record per CDR3 protein. The data contain around 620,000 distinct CDR3 sequences, approximately 27% of them seen just once; the ten biggest clones take up 18%. Sequences were obtained from blood. The source is a woman in her 70s in good health.

This chain connects TRBV13 to TRBJ2-3; 11 bases agree with TRBD2. The CDR3 contains 16 residues. J gave up 1 base and V 4 bases, and 4 bases lay outside the gene matches. Germline V gene data show CDR1 as PRHDT and CDR2 as FYEKMQ (reference sequence). The CDR3 spells CASSSLAGGRTDTQYF. CDR3 coding DNA: TGTGCCAGCAGCTCCCTAGCGGGGGGTCGCACAGATACGCAGTATTTT.

This clonotype was seen more than once but under ten times. This chain links TRBV18 with TRBJ2-1, with D perhaps being TRBD1 or TRBD2 (6 bases each). The DNA matches TRBJ2-7 better at its end, which makes the J call doubtful. The CDR3 is 13 amino acids. Germline CDR1 reads KGHSH; CDR2 reads LQKENI. CDR3 amino acids: CASSPRRGAEQYF. CDR3 nucleotides: TGTGCCAGCTCACCTCGGAGGGGGGCCGAGCAGTACTTC.

This clonotype was recorded many times. The chain couples TRBV9 to TRBJ1-4; D may be TRBD1 (6 bases). V gave up 1 base and J gave up 0 bases, with 25 bases separating them. The CDR3 has 21 residues. In germline, CDR1 is SGDLS, CDR2 YYNGEE. The CDR3 coding sequence is TGTGCCAGCAGCGTAAGGGGGGCGTCGACATCCCCGCGGGCAACTAATGAAAAACTGTTTTTT. Translated: CASSVRGASTSPRATNEKLFF. Complete variable domain (other parts from reference TRBV9 and TRBJ1-4): DSGVTQTPKHLITATGQRVTLRCSPRSGDLSVYWYQQSLDQGLQFLIQYYNGEERAKGNILERFSAQQFPDLHSELNLSSLELGDSALYFCASSVRGASTSPRATNEKLFFGSGTQLSVL.

This clonotype turned up a few times. This rearrangement joins TRBV7-2 to TRBJ2-2; 13 nucleotides line up with TRBD2. Germline CDR1 SGHTA, CDR2 FQGNSA. The CDR3 totals 17 residues. Unmatched junction bases numbered 5, after V lost 7 bases and J lost 0 bases. The CDR3 loop is CASTMGLAGPNTGELFF. CDR3 bases: TGTGCCAGCACCATGGGACTAGCGGGGCCGAACACCGGGGAGCTGTTTTTT.

This clonotype is a singleton in its sample. This chain connects TRBV4-3 to TRBJ2-5; unclear D gene. The germline V gene encodes CDR1 LGHNA and CDR2 YSLEER. The CDR3 has 15 residues. V lost 0 bases, J lost 5 bases, and 13 bases lay in between. This CDR3 is CASSQDYPPRETQYF. The DNA for the CDR3 is TGCGCCAGCAGCCAAGATTACCCTCCGCGGGAGACCCAGTACTTC.

A few counts support this clonotype. The rearrangement links TRBV6-2 or TRBV6-3 to TRBJ1-2; no reliable D call. Per the germline V gene, CDR1 is MNHEY and CDR2 is SVGEGT. The CDR3 is 15 amino acids. V was pared by 2 bases and J by 0 bases, with 10 bases between. As DNA, the CDR3 is TGTGCCAGCAGTTACGTCAGGATGGCTAACTATGGCTACACCTTC. This encodes CASSYVRMANYGYTF.